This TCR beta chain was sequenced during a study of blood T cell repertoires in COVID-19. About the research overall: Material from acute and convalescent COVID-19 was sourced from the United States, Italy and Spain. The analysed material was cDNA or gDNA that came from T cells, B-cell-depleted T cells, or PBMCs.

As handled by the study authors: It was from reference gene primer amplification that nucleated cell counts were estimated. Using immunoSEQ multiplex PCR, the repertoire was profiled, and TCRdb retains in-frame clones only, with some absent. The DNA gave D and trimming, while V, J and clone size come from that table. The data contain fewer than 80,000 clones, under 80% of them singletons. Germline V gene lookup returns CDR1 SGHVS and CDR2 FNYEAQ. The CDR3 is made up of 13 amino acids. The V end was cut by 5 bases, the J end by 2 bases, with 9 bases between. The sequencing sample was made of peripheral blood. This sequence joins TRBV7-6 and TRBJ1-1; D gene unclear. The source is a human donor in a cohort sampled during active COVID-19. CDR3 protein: CASSPTHNTEAFF. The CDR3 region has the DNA TGTGCCAGCAGCCCGACACACAACACTGAAGCTTTCTTT.